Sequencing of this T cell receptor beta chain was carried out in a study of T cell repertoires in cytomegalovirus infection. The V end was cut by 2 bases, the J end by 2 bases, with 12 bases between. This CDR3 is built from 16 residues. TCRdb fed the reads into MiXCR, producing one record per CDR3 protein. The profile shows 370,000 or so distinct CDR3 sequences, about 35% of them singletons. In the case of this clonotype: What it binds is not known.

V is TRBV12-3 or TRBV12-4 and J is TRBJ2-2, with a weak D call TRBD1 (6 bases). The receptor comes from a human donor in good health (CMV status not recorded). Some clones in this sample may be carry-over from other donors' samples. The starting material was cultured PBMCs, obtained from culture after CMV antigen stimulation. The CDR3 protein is CASSLTGTPNTGELFF. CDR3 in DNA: TGTGCCAGCAGTTTAACCGGGACACCTAACACCGGGGAGCTGTTTTTT.